This T cell receptor beta chain was identified during a study of T cells in tuberculosis. Study-level findings and limits: Shorter CDR3-alpha in active tuberculosis partly drove smaller distances. Smaller distances to GMM-specific TCRs suggested their expansion in active tuberculosis.

Assay: immunoSEQ multiplex PCR; the TCRdb copy retains only in-frame clones and omits some. The data contain tens of thousands of clones, 95% to 97% of them singletons. Note on this clone: What it binds is unknown.

J gave up 4 bases and V 0 bases, and 9 bases lay outside the gene matches. The CDR3 totals 18 residues. CDR1 and CDR2 from the germline V gene are SGHTS and YDEGEE. This receptor was identified in a donor aged 10-29 years with latent tuberculosis or without tuberculosis infection. Sequences were obtained from PBMCs. V gene TRBV5-8 combines with J gene TRBJ2-2, with TRBD1 matching 10 bases. The CDR3 DNA follows: TGTGCCAGCAGCTTGGCCACGGGGACAGGGGCGCGCACCGGGGAGCTGTTTTTT. It codes for CASSLATGTGARTGELFF.